This is a list of T cell receptor beta chains from one sample in a study of CD8 T cells in ankylosing spondylitis. In TCRdb, the 5' RACE reads were re-called with MiXCR into one record per CDR3 protein. The top ten clones hold about 4% of a sample with approximately 250,000 distinct CDR3 sequences, around 32% of them seen once. Material for sequencing was blood, either unsorted or a sorted T cell fraction (not recorded which). These receptors originate from a male donor with ankylosing spondylitis or in good health (not recorded which). Both conserved end residues are part of each CDR3. Fields, in order: V gene, clone size, D gene, J gene, CDR3 protein, CDR3 DNA. A D gene is named only where the DNA matches it firmly. Clone size is stated in some rows and not others, as once, few, many or a class when expanded.

V: TRBV10-3
size: -
D: -
J: TRBJ1-2
CDR3: CAISAGGPNHGYTF
DNA: TGTGCCATCAGTGCCGGGGGCCCCAACCATGGCTACACCTTC

V: TRBV9
size: few
D: TRBD2
J: TRBJ2-1
CDR3: CASSLAGGNNEQFF
DNA: TGTGCCAGCTCCCTAGCGGGGGGGAACAATGAGCAGTTCTTC

V: TRBV12-3/TRBV12-4
size: -
D: TRBD1
J: TRBJ1-6
CDR3: CASSRGDGVYSPLHF
DNA: TGTGCCAGCTCCAGGGGGGACGGCGTATATTCACCCCTCCACTTT

V: TRBV28
size: few
D: TRBD1
J: TRBJ2-7
CDR3: CASSPGQGWNEQYF
DNA: TGTGCCAGCAGCCCTGGACAGGGTTGGAACGAGCAGTACTTC

V: TRBV5-6
size: few
D: TRBD1
J: TRBJ1-6
CDR3: CASSRRTGGAGSPLHF
DNA: TGTGCCAGCAGCCGTAGGACAGGGGGCGCAGGGTCACCCCTCCACTTT

V: TRBV20-1
size: -
D: TRBD1
J: TRBJ1-1
CDR3: CSARPRGRGPNTEAFF
DNA: TGCAGTGCTAGACCCCGGGGTAGGGGGCCGAACACTGAAGCTTTCTTT

V: TRBV10-3
size: -
D: -
J: TRBJ1-2
CDR3: CAISDDIHGYTF
DNA: TGTGCCATCAGTGACGACATTCATGGCTACACCTTC

V: TRBV9
size: -
D: -
J: TRBJ1-2
CDR3: CASSATDLPLSNYGYTF
DNA: TGTGCCAGCAGCGCGACCGATCTTCCCCTTTCTAACTATGGCTACACCTTC

V: TRBV20-1
size: many
D: -
J: TRBJ2-3
CDR3: CSAGGGQRTDTQYF
DNA: TGCAGTGCCGGGGGGGGACAGCGCACAGATACGCAGTATTTT

V: TRBV7-2
size: -
D: -
J: TRBJ2-1
CDR3: CASSLSLLSEQFF
DNA: TGTGCCAGCAGCTTAAGTCTTTTGTCGGAGCAGTTCTTC

V: TRBV27
size: few
D: TRBD1
J: TRBJ2-7
CDR3: CASSFSQGVQYF
DNA: TGTGCCAGCAGTTTTAGTCAGGGGGTGCAGTACTTC

V: TRBV5-4
size: -
D: -
J: TRBJ2-2
CDR3: CASSFQGGASTGELFF
DNA: TGTGCCAGCAGCTTTCAAGGGGGGGCGAGCACCGGGGAGCTGTTTTTT

V: TRBV25-1
size: -
D: TRBD2
J: TRBJ2-7
CDR3: CASRGGANYEQYF
DNA: TGTGCCAGCAGGGGAGGGGCAAACTACGAGCAGTACTTC

V: TRBV29-1
size: few
D: -
J: TRBJ2-7
CDR3: CSVHGPSYEQYF
DNA: TGCAGCGTTCATGGACCCTCCTACGAGCAGTACTTC

V: TRBV13
size: -
D: -
J: TRBJ2-7
CDR3: CASSLGGEGAYEQYF
DNA: TGTGCCAGCAGCCTAGGAGGGGAAGGGGCCTACGAGCAGTACTTC

V: TRBV29-1
size: -
D: -
J: TRBJ2-5
CDR3: CSVEGHRVLGEETQYF
DNA: TGCAGCGTTGAAGGCCACAGGGTTTTGGGGGAGGAGACCCAGTACTTC

V: TRBV4-1
size: -
D: -
J: TRBJ2-1
CDR3: CASSHPGARQGKPYNEQFF
DNA: TGCGCCAGCAGCCACCCGGGGGCCAGACAGGGTAAACCCTACAATGAGCAGTTCTTC

V: TRBV20-1
size: -
D: -
J: TRBJ1-2
CDR3: CSARDLGGVSNYGYTF
DNA: TGCAGTGCTAGAGATCTGGGGGGGGTTTCTAACTATGGCTACACCTTC

V: TRBV29-1
size: -
D: -
J: TRBJ2-7
CDR3: CSVESGTAYEQYF
DNA: TGCAGCGTTGAAAGCGGGACAGCCTACGAGCAGTACTTC

V: TRBV20-1
size: -
D: TRBD1
J: TRBJ1-2
CDR3: CSAGEAGGDGYTF
DNA: TGCAGTGCTGGAGAGGCAGGGGGCGATGGCTACACCTTC

V: TRBV20-1
size: few
D: TRBD1
J: TRBJ2-1
CDR3: CSAGQGADEQFF
DNA: TGCAGTGCTGGACAGGGGGCAGATGAGCAGTTCTTC

V: TRBV24-1
size: few
D: -
J: TRBJ1-2
CDR3: CASSSEPHHGYTF
DNA: TGTGCCTCTTCTTCCGAGCCCCACCATGGCTACACCTTC

V: TRBV12-3/TRBV12-4
size: few
D: -
J: TRBJ1-3
CDR3: CASTQGNTIYF
DNA: TGTGCCAGCACCCAGGGAAACACCATATATTTT

V: TRBV7-6
size: few
D: TRBD1
J: TRBJ2-6
CDR3: CASSLSQTGAGANVLTF
DNA: TGTGCCAGCAGCCTCTCACAAACAGGGGCAGGGGCCAACGTCCTGACTTTC

V: TRBV20-1
size: -
D: -
J: TRBJ1-1
CDR3: CIARGPEAEAFF
DNA: TGCATTGCCCGGGGTCCAGAGGCTGAAGCTTTCTTT

V: TRBV20-1
size: -
D: -
J: TRBJ1-4
CDR3: CSARDFGAANEKLFF
DNA: TGCAGTGCTAGAGATTTCGGGGCGGCTAATGAAAAACTGTTTTTT

V: TRBV4-2
size: -
D: TRBD2
J: TRBJ2-1
CDR3: CASSQDRRGDNEQFF
DNA: TGTGCCAGCAGCCAAGATCGACGGGGGGACAATGAGCAGTTCTTC

V: TRBV7-9
size: -
D: -
J: TRBJ2-3
CDR3: CASSLAPGPSTDTEYF
DNA: TGTGCCAGCAGCTTAGCCCCAGGGCCGAGCACAGATACGGAGTATTTT

V: TRBV29-1
size: few
D: -
J: TRBJ2-5
CDR3: CSVDDHTSRETQYF
DNA: TGCAGCGTGGATGATCATACCTCACGGGAGACCCAGTACTTC

V: TRBV29-1
size: few
D: TRBD1
J: TRBJ1-2
CDR3: CSVGQWGYGYTF
DNA: TGCAGCGTGGGACAGTGGGGCTATGGCTACACCTTC

V: TRBV5-1
size: -
D: -
J: TRBJ2-3
CDR3: CASSWGGTGNTDTQYF
DNA: TGCGCCAGCAGCTGGGGGGGAACAGGGAACACAGATACGCAGTATTTT

V: TRBV10-3
size: -
D: TRBD1
J: TRBJ1-1
CDR3: CAISAGQGSNTEAFF
DNA: TGTGCCATCAGTGCAGGACAGGGGTCGAACACTGAAGCTTTCTTT

V: TRBV3-1
size: -
D: TRBD2
J: TRBJ2-7
CDR3: CASSLKGGTYEQYF
DNA: TGTGCCAGCAGCCTAAAGGGAGGGACCTACGAGCAGTACTTC